This TCR beta chain was recovered during a study of blood T cell repertoires in COVID-19. Whole-study context: In each case, the material was cDNA or gDNA derived from T cells, B-cell-depleted T cells, or PBMCs.

Seattle enrolled patients during active infection and tracked them longitudinally. TCRdb's table, derived via immunoSEQ multiplex PCR, lists solely in-frame clones and lacks some. Of some 60,000 clones listed, 84% are singletons. This CDR3 has 14 residues. The germline V and J ends were trimmed by 2 bases and 7 bases, with 13 bases remaining between them. Germline CDR1 is SGDLS and CDR2 is YYNGEE. The V gene is TRBV9, the J gene TRBJ2-1, with unresolved D. The clonotype comes from an elderly man with COVID-19, enrolled during active disease. The sample taken for sequencing was peripheral blood. Here the CDR3 reads CASSVGVMKNEQFF. The CDR3 coding sequence is TGTGCCAGCAGCGTTGGAGTAATGAAGAATGAGCAGTTCTTC.